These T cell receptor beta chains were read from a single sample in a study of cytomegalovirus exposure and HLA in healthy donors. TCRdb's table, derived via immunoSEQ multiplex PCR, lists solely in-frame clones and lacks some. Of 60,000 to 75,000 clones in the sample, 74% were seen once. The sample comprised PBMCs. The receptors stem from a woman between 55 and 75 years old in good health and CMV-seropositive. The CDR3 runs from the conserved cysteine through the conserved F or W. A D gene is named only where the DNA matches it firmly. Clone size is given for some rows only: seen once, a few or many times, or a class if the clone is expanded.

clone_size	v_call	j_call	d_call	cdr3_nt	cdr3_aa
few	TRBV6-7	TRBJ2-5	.	TGTGCCAGGGGTCAGGGCCGGGAGACCCAGTACTTC	CARGQGRETQYF
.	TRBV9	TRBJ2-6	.	TGTGCCAGCAGCTCGACAGGTCTCTCTGGGGCCAACGTCCTGACTTTC	CASSSTGLSGANVLTF
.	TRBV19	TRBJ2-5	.	TGTGCCAGTAGTACCCCACAGGGTTCACCTACTAAGAGGACCCAGTACTTC	CASSTPQGSPTKRTQYF
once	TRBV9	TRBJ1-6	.	TGTGCCAGCAGCGTAGATGGGAAGGGTAGCGCCCTCCACTTT	CASSVDGKGSALHF
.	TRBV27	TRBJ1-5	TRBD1	TGTGCCAGCAGTTTAGACTGGACAGGGGCCCAGTCCCAGCATTTT	CASSLDWTGAQSQHF
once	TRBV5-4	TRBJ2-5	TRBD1	TGTGCCAGCAGCCTAGGGACAGCTCAAGAGACCCAGTACTTC	CASSLGTAQETQYF
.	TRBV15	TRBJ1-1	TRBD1	TGTGCCACCAGCAGGACAGGGCTGGCTTTCTTT	CATSRTGLAFF
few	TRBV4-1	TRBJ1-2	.	TGCGCCAGCAGCCAAGAAAGGGCAGGGGCGCGTGGCTACACCTTC	CASSQERAGARGYTF
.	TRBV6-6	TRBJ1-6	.	TGTGCCAGCAGCCGGGGAGGAGGTAATTCACCCCTCCACTTT	CASSRGGGNSPLHF
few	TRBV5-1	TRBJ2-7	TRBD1	TGCGCCAGCTCATTACAGGGGGCGTTCTACGAGCAGTACTTC	CASSLQGAFYEQYF
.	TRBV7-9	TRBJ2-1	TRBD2	TGTGCCAGCAGCTTACTAGCGGGAGCCACCCACAATGAGCAGTTCTTC	CASSLLAGATHNEQFF
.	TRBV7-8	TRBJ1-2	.	TGTGCCAGCAGCCGGGGGGGGCAGGGCTATGGCTACACCTTC	CASSRGGQGYGYTF
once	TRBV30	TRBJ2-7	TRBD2	TGTGCCTGGAGTGTACGAACTAGCGGGGACTACGAGCAGTACTTC	CAWSVRTSGDYEQYF
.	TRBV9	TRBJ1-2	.	TGTGCCAGCAGCCCCCTGGGGAGAGCCCGGGGCTACACCTTC	CASSPLGRARGYTF